The 26 T cell receptor beta chains below all came from one sample that was sequenced in a study of shared clonotypes between healthy human individuals. Repertoires were generated with immunoSEQ multiplex PCR, while TCRdb's copy carries only in-frame clones and drops some. Here the sample spans more than 2,000,000 clones, more than 85% being singletons. Material: naive CD4+ T cells from PBMCs. Subset defined: CD45RA+ positively selected. These receptors were collected from a man between 18 and 29 years old in good health. Some clones in this sample may be carry-over from other donors' samples.

This sequence joins TRBV6-1 and TRBJ2-1; TRBD1 agrees at 8 bases. With 3 bases clipped from V and 8 bases from J, the junction kept 3 bases outside the gene matches. The germline gives CDR1 MNHNS, CDR2 SASEGT. CDR3 size: 13 residues. The CDR3 loop is CASSDDRGDEQFF. As DNA, the CDR3 is TGTGCCAGCAGTGATGACAGGGGCGATGAGCAGTTCTTC.

The rearrangement links TRBV2 to TRBJ1-4; D uncertain. V lost 11 bases to trimming and J lost 8 bases, with 12 bases between them. This CDR3 has 11 amino acids. In germline, CDR1 is SNHLY, CDR2 FYNNEI. CDR3 coding DNA: TGTGCCTCCGGTGGCGGAGAAAAACTGTTTTTT. It translates to CASGGGEKLFF.

V gene TRBV30 combines with J gene TRBJ1-1; 7 nucleotides align to TRBD1. The junction had 12 bases not matched to a gene; V was cut back by 5 bases and J by 6 bases. The germline V gene encodes CDR1 GTSNPN and CDR2 SVGIG (reference sequence). CDR3 length: 14 amino acids. The CDR3 coding sequence is TGTGCCTGGCTCCCTCCAGGGGGAGGGCCTGAAGCTTTCTTT. It yields the protein CAWLPPGGGPEAFF. Drawing the rest from reference TRBV30 and TRBJ1-1, the complete variable domain is SQTIHQWPATLVQPVGSPLSLECTVEGTSNPNLYWYRQAAGRGLQLLFYSVGIGQISSEVPQNLSASRPQDRQFILSSKKLLLSDSGFYLCAWLPPGGGPEAFFGQGTRLTVV.

The chain carries TRBV7-2 and TRBJ2-1, with D maybe TRBD2 (6 bases). The CDR3 is 15 residues long. Trimming pared 1 base from V and 1 base from J, leaving 8 bases between. CDR1 SGHTA and CDR2 FQGNSA come from the germline V gene. The CDR3 here is CASSLVAVSYNEQFF. CDR3 nucleotides: TGTGCCAGCAGCTTAGTAGCGGTATCCTACAATGAGCAGTTCTTC.

The chain has TRBV9 and TRBJ2-1; 13 bases line up with TRBD2. In germline, CDR1 is SGDLS, CDR2 YYNGEE. The CDR3 runs 15 residues. J lost 6 bases, V lost 4 bases, and 4 bases had no gene match. The CDR3 is CASSFGLAGVNEQFF. The DNA for the CDR3 is TGTGCCAGCAGCTTCGGACTAGCGGGAGTCAATGAGCAGTTCTTC.

In regard to this clone: Additional DNA sequences in this sample encode the identical CDR3. The rearrangement links TRBV5-1 to TRBJ2-5; D gene unclear. The V and J ends lost 0 bases and 5 bases respectively, with 5 bases between them. Germline V gene data show CDR1 as SGHRS and CDR2 as YFSETQ. The CDR3 covers 12 residues. CDR3: CASSLASETQYF. The CDR3 DNA sequence: TGCGCCAGCAGCTTGGCATCGGAGACCCAGTACTTC.

The rearrangement uses TRBV5-1 and TRBJ1-1; D remains ambiguous. V shed 4 bases and J shed 4 bases, with 17 bases lying between them. The CDR3 runs to 15 residues. Germline V gives CDR1 SGHRS, CDR2 YFSETQ. CDR3 coding DNA: TGCGCCAGCAGCACCGGAAGGCCCCCGGGCACTGAAGCTTTCTTT. Protein product: CASSTGRPPGTEAFF.

The rearrangement uses TRBV10-2 and TRBJ2-3; D gene unclear. CDR1 and CDR2 (germline): WSHSY, SAAADI. The CDR3 sequence is 14 residues long. Trimming removed 0 bases from V and 7 bases from J, with 11 bases in between. The CDR3, as DNA: TGCGCCAGCAGTGAGTCGGTTCATTCGAATACGCAGTATTTT. Protein: CASSESVHSNTQYF.

The chain joins TRBV5-4 to TRBJ1-3; TRBD1 matches at 7 bases. CDR1 and CDR2 (germline): SGHNT, YYREEE (reference sequence). Trimming removed 4 bases from V and 0 bases from J; junction bases left unmatched: 13. The CDR3 length is 18 residues. The CDR3 spells CASSPAADRQSSGNTIYF. In DNA form, the CDR3 reads TGTGCCAGCAGCCCGGCTGCGGACAGGCAAAGCTCTGGAAACACCATATATTTT.

The chain combines TRBV7-3 with TRBJ1-6; D ambiguous. V was pared by 2 bases and J by 9 bases, with 14 bases between. This CDR3 has 15 amino acids. CDR1 is SGHTA, CDR2 FQGTGA, per germline. The CDR3 coding sequence is TGTGCCAGCAGCTTAGGAAGACAATATCGTTCACCCCTCCACTTT. Its protein is CASSLGRQYRSPLHF.

This clone was found once. This sequence joins TRBV28 and TRBJ1-3; the D is unclear. The germline V gene encodes CDR1 MDHEN and CDR2 SYDVKM. Trimming removed 0 bases at V and 1 base at J, with 10 bases between. The CDR3 consists of 16 residues. The CDR3 here is CASSLWGRDSGNTIYF. Here the CDR3 DNA reads TGTGCCAGCAGTTTATGGGGGAGGGATTCTGGAAACACCATATATTTT.

The V and J genes are TRBV19 and TRBJ2-7; tentative D call: TRBD1 (6 bases). Trimming stripped 6 bases from V and 2 bases from J, with 17 bases between. The CDR3 consists of 15 residues. Germline V CDR1 and CDR2: LNHDA, SQIVND (reference sequence). CDR3 amino acids: CASRKTGTVTYEQYF. CDR3 in DNA: TGTGCCAGTAGAAAAACAGGGACCGTAACCTACGAGCAGTACTTC.

In its sample, this clone was seen once. The chain is built from TRBV6-1 and TRBJ1-2, with 9 bases identical to TRBD1. The CDR3 has 15 residues. The germline V gene has CDR1 MNHNS and CDR2 SASEGT. V gave up 6 bases and J gave up 4 bases; unmatched junction bases: 9. The CDR3 DNA follows: TGTGCCAGCAGCCGCACAGGGGGCGGAAGCTATGGCTACACCTTC. Protein: CASSRTGGGSYGYTF.

V usage is TRBV28 and J usage is TRBJ2-5; D unclear. Trimming removed 1 base from V and 1 base from J, with 7 bases in between. Germline V lookup: CDR1 MDHEN, CDR2 SYDVKM. The CDR3 length is 14 residues. The CDR3 loop is CASSLLPGQETQYF. The CDR3, as DNA: TGTGCCAGCAGTTTATTGCCGGGCCAAGAGACCCAGTACTTC.

This clone turned up a few times. The chain uses TRBV4-2 and TRBJ1-1, with D perhaps TRBD1 (6 bases). The CDR3 length is 15 residues. The V end was cut by 0 bases, the J end by 4 bases, with 12 bases between. Germline CDR1 reads LGHNA; CDR2 reads YNFKEQ. The CDR3 reads CASSQDAGVGTEAFF. CDR3 nucleotides: TGTGCCAGCAGCCAAGATGCAGGGGTGGGCACTGAAGCTTTCTTT.

The chain uses TRBV6-1 and TRBJ2-7; TRBD1 aligns across 10 bases. J lost 3 bases, V lost 6 bases, and 8 bases had no gene match. The V gene's germline CDR1 is MNHNS and CDR2 SASEGT. There are 15 residues in the CDR3. This CDR3 is CASRASGQGYYEQYF. The CDR3 bases are TGTGCCAGCAGAGCCTCGGGACAGGGGTACTACGAGCAGTACTTC.

The rearrangement joins TRBV2 to TRBJ2-5; D not certain. From germline, CDR1 is SNHLY and CDR2 FYNNEI. V was shortened by 6 bases and J by 4 bases, with 15 bases between the two germline ends. CDR3 length: 14 residues. CDR3 region: CASRSDEASETQYF. CDR3 DNA sequence: TGTGCCAGCAGGTCGGACGAGGCCTCAGAGACCCAGTACTTC.

The J gene is TRBJ2-5, the V gene TRBV29-1, with a tentative D call TRBD1 (5 bases). Gene TRBJ2-7 matches the end of the DNA better, so the J call may be wrong. The CDR3 runs 13 residues. Germline loops: CDR1 SQVTM, CDR2 ANQGSEA. The CDR3: CSVKGRLSYEQYF. CDR3 nucleotides: TGCAGCGTCAAGGGGCGCCTCTCCTACGAGCAGTACTTC.

This CDR3 is CASSGAGTGVATQYF. CDR3 nucleotide sequence: TGTGCCAGCAGTGGTGCCGGGACAGGTGTAGCGACCCAGTACTTC. This chain uses TRBV28 with TRBJ2-5; TRBD1 agrees at 8 bases. With V trimmed by 5 bases and J by 7 bases, 12 bases remained unmatched. Looked up from germline, CDR1 is MDHEN and CDR2 is SYDVKM. This CDR3 contains 15 residues.

The chain links TRBV29-1 to TRBJ2-5, with D possibly TRBD2 on 5 matching bases. The J call may be mistaken, given a closer DNA end match to TRBJ2-7. Germline CDR1 reads SQVTM; CDR2 reads ANQGSEA. The CDR3 spans 11 residues. The CDR3 region has the DNA TGCAGCGTCTCCCGGGGCTACGAGCAGTACTTC. Translating gives CSVSRGYEQYF.

The rearrangement joins TRBV6-1 to TRBJ1-3, with TRBD1 as a possible D gene (6 bases). Germline V gene sequence: CDR1 MNHNS, CDR2 SASEGT. V lost 7 bases to trimming and J lost 7 bases, with 17 bases between them. This CDR3 region has 14 residues. CDR3 in DNA: TGTGCCAGCACCCCCGGGACACCCGGGAACACCATATATTTT. It translates to CASTPGTPGNTIYF.

This chain uses TRBV9 with TRBJ1-2, with unresolved D. V lost 4 bases and J 2 bases, leaving 12 bases between the germline ends. The CDR3 contains 14 residues. Germline loops: CDR1 SGDLS, CDR2 YYNGEE. This CDR3 reads CASSPSGENYGYTF. Written as DNA, the CDR3 is TGTGCCAGCAGCCCCTCTGGAGAGAACTATGGCTACACCTTC.

This clone appeared once. V gene TRBV28 combines with J gene TRBJ2-4; 9 bases map to TRBD1. The ends lost 8 bases at V and 0 bases at J; junction bases unmatched: 5. Germline CDR1 and CDR2: MDHEN and SYDVKM. The CDR3 covers 15 residues. CDR3 bases: TGTGCCAGCTTGAGGACAGGGGTAGCCAAAAACATTCAGTACTTC. Its protein is CASLRTGVAKNIQYF.

The sample holds one count of this clone. V is TRBV29-1 and J is TRBJ1-1; 7 bases align to TRBD1. From germline, CDR1 is SQVTM and CDR2 ANQGSEA. With 6 bases clipped from V and 7 bases from J, the junction kept 8 bases outside the gene matches. The CDR3 extends over 12 amino acids. The CDR3 DNA follows: TGCAGCGTCGACGGGACAGAGGATGAAGCTTTCTTT. Translating gives CSVDGTEDEAFF.

This chain's CDR3 is CATSRDSPLAKNIQYF. The CDR3 DNA is TGTGCCACCAGCAGAGACAGTCCTTTAGCCAAAAACATTCAGTACTTC. The V call is TRBV15, the J call TRBJ2-4, with D unclear. Germline CDR1 LNHNV, CDR2 YYDKDF (reference sequence). V was cut by 0 bases and J by 0 bases, with 9 bases left in between. This CDR3 spans 16 amino acids.

V and J are TRBV12-2 and TRBJ2-1; the table gives TRBD2 as D, unverified against the DNA. TRBV12-2 is a known pseudogene. The CDR3 has 15 amino acids. CDR3 loop: CASRRGGRLYNEQFF. The CDR3 region has the DNA TGTGCAAGTCGCCGCGGCGGGAGACTCTACAATGAGCAGTTCTTC.